These 10 T cell receptor beta chains were all obtained from the same sample, sequenced in a study of shared clonotypes between healthy human individuals. Clones were sequenced by immunoSEQ multiplex PCR, and TCRdb holds only the in-frame ones, with some missing. This table has tens of thousands of clones, 60% to 80% appearing once. Material for sequencing was memory CD8+ T cells sorted from blood. Subset indicated: CD45RO+ cells pooled with CCR7-negative TemRA cells. The receptor set was obtained from a man aged 30 to 45 in good health.

This clone showed up just a few times. The rearrangement joins TRBV7-9 to TRBJ1-5; D is perhaps TRBD1 (5 bases). V lost 5 bases to trimming and J lost 2 bases, with 13 bases between them. This CDR3 contains 15 residues. Germline-derived CDR1 and CDR2 are SEHNR and FQNEAQ (reference sequence). CDR3 sequence reads: CASSAEGYGNQPQHF. CDR3 sequence (DNA): TGTGCCAGCAGCGCTGAGGGGTATGGCAATCAGCCCCAGCATTTT. Drawing the rest from reference TRBV7-9 and TRBJ1-5, the complete variable domain is DTGVSQNPRHKITKRGQNVTFRCDPISEHNRLYWYRQTLGQGPEFLTYFQNEAQLEKSRLLSDRFSAERPKGSFSTLEIQRTEQGDSAMYLCASSAEGYGNQPQHFGDGTRLSIL.

This clone was picked up a small number of times. The chain links TRBV7-9 to TRBJ2-7; 8 bases map to TRBD1. Germline CDR1 is SEHNR and CDR2 is FQNEAQ (reference sequence). The CDR3 contains 16 residues. Unmatched junction bases numbered 21, after V lost 5 bases and J lost 12 bases. CDR3 residues: CASSPDQPRDRHSLYF. For the CDR3, the DNA is TGTGCCAGCAGCCCCGACCAACCCCGGGACAGGCATTCTCTGTACTTC.

V is TRBV6-1 and J is TRBJ1-1; D unresolved. The CDR3 has 14 amino acids. CDR1 is MNHNS, CDR2 SASEGT, per germline. The ends were cut back, 2 bases at V and 5 bases at J, with 12 bases in the middle. The DNA of the CDR3 is TGTGCCAGCAGTGAATTCTTGGACGCTACTGAAGCTTTCTTT. It encodes CASSEFLDATEAFF.

The J gene is TRBJ2-7, the V gene TRBV6-5; 9 positions match TRBD1. This CDR3 region has 15 residues. Germline CDR1 and CDR2: MNHEY and SVGAGI. V shed 6 bases, J shed 1 base, and the junction held 7 bases outside the gene matches. The CDR3 sequence: CASRSTGGSSYEQYF. The CDR3 coding sequence is TGTGCCAGCAGATCGACAGGGGGATCTTCCTACGAGCAGTACTTC.

This clone was counted at least ten times. The chain has TRBV6-5 and TRBJ2-1, with D perhaps matching TRBD2 (6 bases). The V gene's germline CDR1 is MNHEY and CDR2 SVGAGI. There are 13 residues in the CDR3. Trimming cost V 5 bases and J 5 bases, with 10 bases left between them. CDR3 sequence reads: CASSASANNEQFF. The CDR3 nucleotides are TGTGCCAGCAGTGCTAGCGCCAACAATGAGCAGTTCTTC.

The chain employs TRBV10-2 and TRBJ2-1; 11 nucleotides match TRBD2. This CDR3 has 14 residues. V shed 10 bases, J shed 4 bases, and the junction held 6 bases outside the gene matches. Per the germline V gene, CDR1 is WSHSY and CDR2 is SAAADI. The CDR3 DNA reads TGCGCCACCATCGGGACTAGCGGATACAATGAGCAGTTCTTC. It codes for CATIGTSGYNEQFF.

J is TRBJ2-7 and V is TRBV10-2; D might be TRBD2 (7 bases). CDR3 length: 14 amino acids. Trimming removed 10 bases at V and 2 bases at J, with 18 bases between. Germline V gene sequence: CDR1 WSHSY, CDR2 SAAADI. The CDR3 protein is CATKMGGGPYEQYF. The CDR3 coding sequence is TGCGCCACCAAGATGGGAGGGGGGCCCTACGAGCAGTACTTC.

This clone was detected ten times or more. Other DNA sequences of this sample code for an identical CDR3. This chain links TRBV7-9 with TRBJ2-7, with TRBD1 identical over 7 bases. This CDR3 is 14 amino acids long. V was clipped by 5 bases and J by 4 bases; unmatched bases: 8. Germline lookup yields CDR1 SEHNR and CDR2 FQNEAQ (reference sequence). The CDR3 DNA reads TGTGCCAGCAGCCCCCGGGACAGTTTATACGAGCAGTACTTC. Translating it yields CASSPRDSLYEQYF. Together with reference TRBV7-9 and TRBJ2-7, the CDR3 gives the full variable domain: DTGVSQNPRHKITKRGQNVTFRCDPISEHNRLYWYRQTLGQGPEFLTYFQNEAQLEKSRLLSDRFSAERPKGSFSTLEIQRTEQGDSAMYLCASSPRDSLYEQYFGPGTRLTVT.

The chain has TRBV9 and TRBJ2-4, with unresolved D. Trimming removed 0 bases at V and 5 bases at J, with 6 bases between. Looked up from germline, CDR1 is SGDLS and CDR2 is YYNGEE. The CDR3 covers 13 residues. This chain's CDR3 is CASSVAPENIQYF. The DNA for the CDR3 is TGTGCCAGCAGCGTAGCTCCAGAAAACATTCAGTACTTC. Complete variable domain (other parts from reference TRBV9 and TRBJ2-4): DSGVTQTPKHLITATGQRVTLRCSPRSGDLSVYWYQQSLDQGLQFLIQYYNGEERAKGNILERFSAQQFPDLHSELNLSSLELGDSALYFCASSVAPENIQYFGAGTRLSVL.

This clone was found once. The V gene is TRBV5-6, the J gene TRBJ2-3, with D unclear. Germline CDR1 and CDR2: SGHDT and YYEEEE. The CDR3 spans 14 residues. V lost 0 bases, J lost 0 bases, and 5 bases lay in between. The CDR3 is CASSLVPSTDTQYF. CDR3 in DNA: TGTGCCAGCAGCTTGGTTCCTAGCACAGATACGCAGTATTTT. The whole variable domain, filled in from reference TRBV5-6 and TRBJ2-3, reads DAGVTQSPTHLIKTRGQQVTLRCSPKSGHDTVSWYQQALGQGPQFIFQYYEEEERQRGNFPDRFSGHQFPNYSSELNVNALLLGDSALYLCASSLVPSTDTQYFGPGTRLTVL.